This T cell receptor beta chain was sequenced in a study of T-cell reconstitution after alpha-beta-depleted transplantation in children. The authors prepared the TCRbeta library with unique molecular identifiers. TCRdb fed the PCR reads into MiXCR, producing one record per CDR3 protein. The sample has 640,000 or so distinct CDR3 sequences; around a sixth are singletons. This clonotype showed up just a few times. In germline, CDR1 is DFQATT, CDR2 SNEGSKA (reference sequence). V was pared by 4 bases and J by 0 bases, with 10 bases of the junction left unmatched. The CDR3 spans 17 residues. This TCR was sampled from a human donor who donated a stem cell graft to a child with acute myeloid leukemia. Source: PBMCs from the stem cell graft donor, taken from the stem cell graft. The chain couples TRBV20-1 to TRBJ1-2; 11 bases are a match to TRBD1. The CDR3 nucleotides read TGCAGTGCTATCGGTGGACAGGGGGCCCTAGCTAACTATGGCTACACCTTC. Its translation is CSAIGGQGALANYGYTF.